The 25 T cell receptor beta chains below were found in one sample sequenced in a study of OX40 agonist ivuxolimab in advanced cancers. Measured with immunoSEQ multiplex PCR; TCRdb has only the in-frame clones, and not every one. The sample records about 41,000 clones, 70% to 90% being singletons. This specimen was CD4+ or CD8+ T cells sorted from blood, taken in a trial of the OX40 agonist ivuxolimab. Receptor source: an adult with an advanced solid tumor such as melanoma, head and neck, liver or kidney cancer.

The V call is TRBV18, the J call TRBJ1-1; D not resolved. V gave up 1 base and J gave up 8 bases, with 8 bases separating them. The CDR3 length is 12 residues. In germline, CDR1 is KGHSH, CDR2 LQKENI. CDR3 sequence (DNA): TGTGCCAGCTCACCACTTCAAGGCGAAGCTTTCTTT. Its protein product is CASSPLQGEAFF.

This chain links TRBV9 with TRBJ2-2, with D unresolved. Looked up from germline, CDR1 is SGDLS and CDR2 is YYNGEE. Trimming removed 3 bases at V and 0 bases at J, with 9 bases between. CDR3 size: 15 residues. CDR3 sequence: CASSGRSANTGELFF. As DNA, the CDR3 is TGTGCCAGCAGCGGCCGGAGCGCGAACACCGGGGAGCTGTTTTTT.

J is TRBJ1-2 and V is TRBV25-1; D is ambiguous. CDR1 and CDR2 from the germline V gene are MGHDK and SYGVNS. The CDR3 loop spans 11 amino acids. V was pared by 8 bases and J by 4 bases, with 8 bases between. The CDR3 nucleotides read TGTGCCAGCCAAGAGGGCTATGGCTACACCTTC. It translates to CASQEGYGYTF.

V and J are TRBV27 and TRBJ2-7; no reliable D call. The CDR3 length is 13 residues. Per germline, CDR1 MNHEY and CDR2 SMNVEV (reference sequence). V was clipped by 8 bases and J by 0 bases, with 11 bases between them. CDR3 DNA sequence: TGTGCCAGCGGCCGGGTCCGCTCCTACGAGCAGTACTTC. Its translation is CASGRVRSYEQYF.

The chain is built from TRBV28 and TRBJ2-3; 13 nucleotides agree with TRBD2. The CDR3 is 16 amino acids. V lost 7 bases to trimming and J lost 0 bases; unmatched junction nucleotides: 4. Germline V lookup: CDR1 MDHEN, CDR2 SYDVKM. The CDR3 loop is CASIMGLAGSTDTQYF. The CDR3 DNA follows: TGTGCCAGCATCATGGGACTAGCGGGGAGCACAGATACGCAGTATTTT.

This chain joins TRBV11-2 and TRBJ2-5; tentative D call: TRBD1 (6 bases). V lost 3 bases, J lost 5 bases, and 13 bases lay in between. The CDR3 has 14 residues. CDR1 is SGHAT, CDR2 FQNNGV, per germline. The CDR3 sequence is CASSFRIQGETQYF. CDR3 coding DNA: TGTGCCAGCAGCTTCCGGATCCAGGGGGAGACCCAGTACTTC.

This chain joins TRBV6-6 and TRBJ1-4; D might be TRBD1 (5 bases). This CDR3 contains 14 residues. Germline-derived CDR1 and CDR2 are MNHNY and SVGAGI (reference sequence). The V end lost 8 bases, the J end lost 9 bases, and 19 bases lay between the germline ends. CDR3 nucleotide sequence: TGTGCCAGCGACAGCAGTCCTGCCCGGAAAAAACTGTTTTTT. It codes for CASDSSPARKKLFF.

This chain links TRBV21-1 with TRBJ2-5; whether TRBD2, the table's D call, matches the DNA was not checked. TRBV21-1 is a pseudogene locus. The CDR3 totals 15 residues. The CDR3 DNA sequence: TGTGCCAGCAGAAAAAACCGTTCCGGGGAGGAGACCCAGTACTTC. Protein: CASRKNRSGEETQYF.

This clone occurred once. J is TRBJ1-2 and V is TRBV28; perhaps TRBD1 as D (6 bases). This CDR3 has 15 residues. Germline V CDR1 and CDR2: MDHEN, SYDVKM. Trimming shortened V by 5 bases and J by 4 bases, and 17 bases separated the two germline ends. CDR3 region: CASSPQFTGIYGYTF. The CDR3 coding sequence is TGTGCCAGCAGTCCTCAATTTACAGGGATCTATGGCTACACCTTC.

V and J are TRBV11-3 and TRBJ1-4; unclear D gene. Germline V gene sequence: CDR1 SGHNT, CDR2 YENEEA. The CDR3 consists of 13 residues. The V gene lost 1 base and the J gene lost 8 bases, with 8 bases spanning the gap. CDR3 bases: TGTGCCAGCAGCTTAGTGGTTTCCGAAAAACTGTTTTTT. Its protein is CASSLVVSEKLFF.

This chain joins TRBV11-2 and TRBJ2-7; D remains ambiguous. CDR3 length: 15 amino acids. Germline values: CDR1 SGHAT, CDR2 FQNNGV. Trimming pared 0 bases from V and 3 bases from J, leaving 12 bases between. The CDR3 DNA follows: TGTGCCAGCAGCTTAGAAGGCGGTCCGCACTACGAGCAGTACTTC. Protein product: CASSLEGGPHYEQYF.

This sequence joins TRBV7-9 and TRBJ2-1, with D maybe TRBD1 (5 bases). The CDR3 length is 13 residues. Germline V CDR1 and CDR2: SEHNR, FQNEAQ (reference sequence). Trimming took 8 bases from V and 2 from J, leaving 10 bases between them. The CDR3 DNA follows: TGTGCCAGCGGCAGGGCTCCCTACAATGAGCAGTTCTTC. Residues: CASGRAPYNEQFF.

The rearrangement joins TRBV28 to TRBJ1-2; the D gene is possibly TRBD1 (6 bases). The V gene lost 7 bases and the J gene lost 4 bases, with 16 bases spanning the gap. Germline lookup yields CDR1 MDHEN and CDR2 SYDVKM. This CDR3 contains 14 residues. The CDR3 DNA reads as TGTGCCAGCACACAGGGTGGCCCTAGCTATGGCTACACCTTC. This codes for CASTQGGPSYGYTF.

V and J are TRBV7-9 and TRBJ1-6; no clear D. Germline CDR1 is SEHNR and CDR2 is FQNEAQ (reference sequence). V lost 5 bases, J lost 9 bases, and 11 bases lay in between. The CDR3 length is 13 residues. The CDR3 reads CASSKAVSSPLHF. CDR3 nucleotide sequence: TGTGCCAGCAGCAAAGCAGTGAGTTCACCCCTCCACTTT. The whole variable domain, remainder taken from reference TRBV7-9 and TRBJ1-6, is DTGVSQNPRHKITKRGQNVTFRCDPISEHNRLYWYRQTLGQGPEFLTYFQNEAQLEKSRLLSDRFSAERPKGSFSTLEIQRTEQGDSAMYLCASSKAVSSPLHFGNGTRLTVT.

The rearrangement joins TRBV11-3 to TRBJ2-1, with a weak D call TRBD2 (5 bases). Trimming took 0 bases from V and 7 from J, leaving 13 bases between them. In germline, CDR1 is SGHNT, CDR2 YENEEA. This CDR3 region has 15 residues. CDR3 sequence reads: CASSLERLASNEQFF. The CDR3 nucleotides are TGTGCCAGCAGCTTAGAAAGGCTAGCTTCTAATGAGCAGTTCTTC.

The chain uses TRBV28 and TRBJ2-1, with D perhaps matching TRBD2 (7 bases). The germline CDR1 and CDR2 sequences are MDHEN and SYDVKM. This CDR3 has 15 amino acids. V was pared by 4 bases and J by 8 bases, with 18 bases between. CDR3 DNA: TGTGCCAGCAGTTCTCCCAGGGGAGGGTGGGATGAGCAGTTCTTC. It translates to CASSSPRGGWDEQFF.

The genes are TRBV5-4 and TRBJ1-2; D possibly corresponds to TRBD1 (6 bases). Germline CDR1 and CDR2: SGHNT and YYREEE (reference sequence). Trimming left V 3 bases short and J 3 bases short, with 21 bases between. This CDR3 has 17 residues. CDR3 in amino acids: CASSSKPSTEGDYGYTF. CDR3 sequence (DNA): TGTGCCAGCAGCTCCAAGCCCTCAACGGAGGGGGACTATGGCTACACCTTC.

The DNA of the CDR3 is TGTGCCAGCAGCGTCTCCTTGGGTGGTGATGCTTTCTTT. Its translation: CASSVSLGGDAFF. The chain carries TRBV7-9 and TRBJ1-1; D remains unclear. In germline, CDR1 is SEHNR, CDR2 FQNEAQ (reference sequence). The ends were cut back, 5 bases at V and 11 bases at J, with 18 bases in the middle. The CDR3 totals 13 residues.

This chain connects TRBV27 to TRBJ2-7; D gene unclear. The germline V and J ends were trimmed by 5 bases and 2 bases, with 13 bases remaining between them. This CDR3 has 14 amino acids. Germline CDR1 is MNHEY and CDR2 is SMNVEV (reference sequence). CDR3 nucleotide sequence: TGTGCCAGCAGTCCCCGGCCCACAGCCTACGAGCAGTACTTC. It is translated as CASSPRPTAYEQYF.

The chain recombines TRBV11-1 with TRBJ2-7, with TRBD1 matching over 8 bases. This CDR3 is 15 amino acids long. The V segment lost 5 bases and the J segment 2 bases; nucleotides outside the gene matches: 8. Germline V gives CDR1 SGHAT, CDR2 FQDESV (reference sequence). CDR3 DNA sequence: TGTGCCAGCAGCCCTTACCTGACAGGGGCCTACGAGCAGTACTTC. Translation gives CASSPYLTGAYEQYF. Complete variable domain (other parts from reference TRBV11-1 and TRBJ2-7): EAEVAQSPRYKITEKSQAVAFWCDPISGHATLYWYRQILGQGPELLVQFQDESVVDDSQLPKDRFSAERLKGVDSTLKIQPAELGDSAMYLCASSPYLTGAYEQYFGPGTRLTVT.

The chain employs TRBV28 and TRBJ1-3; D is unresolved. CDR3 length: 15 amino acids. The germline V gene encodes CDR1 MDHEN and CDR2 SYDVKM. V lost 5 bases and J 2 bases, leaving 13 bases between the germline ends. The CDR3 DNA is TGTGCCAGCAGTCCTTACGACATAGCTGGAAACACCATATATTTT. Its translation is CASSPYDIAGNTIYF.

The CDR3 DNA sequence: TGTGCCTGGAGTGTACCGGGTGGAGGTGGTACAGATACGCAGTATTTT. The encoded protein is CAWSVPGGGGTDTQYF. The V gene is TRBV30, the J gene TRBJ2-3, with D possibly being TRBD2 (5 bases). Germline assignment: CDR1 GTSNPN and CDR2 SVGIG (reference sequence). The V and J ends lost 0 bases and 3 bases respectively, with 16 bases between them. The CDR3 length is 16 residues.

The chain uses TRBV5-1 and TRBJ1-4, with 7 positions matching TRBD1. The CDR3 sequence is 15 residues long. Germline trimming cut 8 bases from V and 0 bases from J; bases unmatched to any gene: 7. The germline gives CDR1 SGHRS, CDR2 YFSETQ. The CDR3 region has the DNA TGCGCCAGTGGTAGACAGGGCTCAACTAATGAAAAACTGTTTTTT. Its protein product is CASGRQGSTNEKLFF.

V gene TRBV9 combines with J gene TRBJ2-3, with 10 bases matching TRBD1. The V gene end was trimmed by 4 bases and the J gene end by 3 bases; junction bases not matched to a gene: 5. The CDR3 spans 15 residues. Germline V gives CDR1 SGDLS, CDR2 YYNGEE. The CDR3 reads CASSLDRGLTDTQYF. Here the CDR3 DNA reads TGTGCCAGCAGCTTGGACAGGGGGTTGACAGATACGCAGTATTTT.

The V and J genes are TRBV7-2 and TRBJ1-1; D unclear. V was trimmed by 4 bases and J by 6 bases, leaving 9 bases between them. The CDR3 runs to 12 residues. Germline V gene lookup returns CDR1 SGHTA and CDR2 FQGNSA. For the CDR3, the DNA is TGTGCCAGCAGCTGTCAGGACGCTGAAGCTTTCTTT. This codes for CASSCQDAEAFF.